Listed below are T cell receptor beta chains from one sample, sequenced in a study of blood T cell repertoires in COVID-19. Here immunoSEQ multiplex PCR was the method, and the copy in TCRdb shows in-frame clones only, minus some. The profile covers about 170,000 clones, with 83% appearing a single time and 2% to 2.5% taken by the ten largest. Sequencing was done on a sample of peripheral blood. The receptors originated from a woman aged 80 or older with acute or convalescent COVID-19. Each CDR3 is given with its conserved first and last residue. The order of the fields is clone size, J gene, V gene, D gene, CDR3 protein, CDR3 DNA. A D gene is named only where the DNA matches it firmly. Clone size, where shown, is once, few, many, or a class for clones that have expanded.

>-|TRBJ2-7|TRBV7-2|-
CASSLKFSGSYEQYF
TGTGCCAGCAGCTTAAAGTTTTCAGGGTCCTACGAGCAGTACTTC
>-|TRBJ1-6|TRBV19|-
CASSGEGSFNSPLHF
TGTGCCAGTAGTGGGGAGGGGTCTTTCAATTCACCCCTCCACTTT
>once|TRBJ1-2|TRBV5-1|TRBD1
CASSFATGGSYGYTF
TGCGCCAGCAGCTTCGCGACAGGGGGTAGCTATGGCTACACCTTC
>-|TRBJ2-2|TRBV10-2|TRBD2
CASSGLAGVNTGELFF
TGCGCCAGCAGTGGACTAGCGGGAGTCAACACCGGGGAGCTGTTTTTT
>few|TRBJ2-2|TRBV6-5|TRBD1
CASSLQGANGELFF
TGTGCCAGCAGCTTACAGGGGGCGAACGGGGAGCTGTTTTTT
>-|TRBJ2-5|TRBV2|TRBD2
CASRSGGAETQYF
TGTGCCAGCAGGAGCGGGGGGGCTGAGACCCAGTACTTC
>-|TRBJ1-3|TRBV19|TRBD1
CASTPTGGFGNTIYF
TGTGCCAGTACCCCGACAGGGGGCTTTGGAAACACCATATATTTT
>-|TRBJ2-1|TRBV11-3|TRBD1
CASSLVQGAHNEQFF
TGTGCCAGCAGCTTAGTACAGGGGGCGCACAATGAGCAGTTCTTC
>-|TRBJ1-6|TRBV7-2|TRBD1
CASSVRTGGNSPLHF
TGTGCCAGCAGCGTCAGGACAGGGGGCAATTCACCCCTCCACTTT
>-|TRBJ2-3|TRBV5-1|-
CASRDRTTDTQYF
TGCGCCAGCCGAGACAGAACCACAGATACGCAGTATTTT
>-|TRBJ1-2|TRBV19|-
CASSIRVIGDYGYTF
TGTGCCAGTAGTATTAGGGTAATCGGGGACTATGGCTACACCTTC
>-|TRBJ2-7|TRBV7-2|-
CASSLGPGSAYEQYF
TGTGCCAGCAGCTTAGGGCCAGGGTCCGCCTACGAGCAGTACTTC
>few|TRBJ1-3|TRBV19|-
CARTGNSGNTIYF
TGTGCCAGAACAGGGAACTCTGGAAACACCATATATTTT
>-|TRBJ1-1|TRBV9|-
CASSSEGGPLNTEAFF
TGTGCCAGCAGCTCAGAGGGCGGGCCCTTGAACACTGAAGCTTTCTTT
>-|TRBJ2-3|TRBV4-2|TRBD2
CASSLTSGRTDTQYF
TGTGCCAGCAGCTTAACTAGCGGCCGCACAGATACGCAGTATTTT
>-|TRBJ1-1|TRBV6-4|TRBD1
CASRLDRGNTEAFF
TGTGCCAGCAGACTGGACAGGGGGAACACTGAAGCTTTCTTT
>-|TRBJ2-1|TRBV7-8|TRBD1
CASTLNRGLGNEQFF
TGTGCCAGCACCCTAAACAGGGGGTTAGGCAATGAGCAGTTCTTC
>few|TRBJ1-3|TRBV30|-
CAWNQGRSGNTIYF
TGTGCCTGGAACCAGGGCCGCTCTGGAAACACCATATATTTT
>-|TRBJ1-2|TRBV30|-
CAWTPGAYGYTF
TGTGCCTGGACCCCAGGGGCCTATGGCTACACCTTC
>-|TRBJ2-6|TRBV4-3|-
CASSQDVGGPGGSGANVLTF
TGCGCCAGCAGCCAAGATGTCGGAGGGCCAGGGGGTTCTGGGGCCAACGTCCTGACTTTC
>-|TRBJ2-3|TRBV7-2|TRBD2
CASSLEGLAAATQYF
TGTGCCAGCAGCTTAGAGGGACTAGCGGCCGCTACGCAGTATTTT
>few|TRBJ2-1|TRBV5-1|-
CASRAANNEQFF
TGCGCCAGCAGGGCGGCCAACAATGAGCAGTTCTTC
>-|TRBJ2-2|TRBV29-1|TRBD2
CSVWWTSASAGGELFF
TGCAGCGTTTGGTGGACTAGCGCGTCCGCGGGGGGGGAGCTGTTTTTT
>-|TRBJ2-3|TRBV7-2|TRBD2
CASSLGPSGGSDTQYF
TGTGCCAGCAGCTTAGGGCCTAGCGGAGGATCAGATACGCAGTATTTT
>-|TRBJ2-3|TRBV7-2|TRBD1
CASSFRTGVQPTDTQYF
TGTGCCAGCAGCTTTAGGACAGGGGTCCAACCCACAGATACGCAGTATTTT
>once|TRBJ1-4|TRBV3-1/TRBV3-2|-
CASAPGGEKLFF
TGTGCCAGCGCCCCGGGGGGTGAAAAACTGTTTTTT
>-|TRBJ1-2|TRBV6-5|TRBD1
CASSRGTGHSYGYTF
TGTGCCAGCAGTCGTGGGACAGGGCACTCCTATGGCTACACCTTC
>-|TRBJ2-1|TRBV11-2|TRBD2
CASSLRGGGVGNEQFF
TGTGCCAGCAGCCTGAGAGGCGGGGGGGTTGGTAATGAGCAGTTCTTC
>-|TRBJ2-7|TRBV7-8|-
CASSLISGPGEQYF
TGTGCCAGCAGCTTAATAAGCGGCCCGGGGGAGCAGTACTTC
>-|TRBJ2-1|TRBV7-9|-
CASSLEPEKNEQFF
TGTGCCAGCAGCTTGGAGCCTGAGAAAAATGAGCAGTTCTTC
>-|TRBJ2-7|TRBV30|TRBD2
CAWNGLAGSYEQYF
TGTGCCTGGAACGGACTAGCGGGATCCTACGAGCAGTACTTC
>-|TRBJ2-1|TRBV11-2|-
CASSLAPDTSCFF
TGTGCCAGCAGCTTAGCCCCGGACACAAGCTGCTTCTTC
>-|TRBJ1-4|TRBV2|TRBD1
CASSLQGAGTNEKLFF
TGTGCCAGCAGCCTACAGGGGGCGGGAACTAATGAAAAACTGTTTTTT
>-|TRBJ2-5|TRBV5-1|TRBD2
CASSYTGGQETQYF
TGCGCCAGCAGCTATACCGGGGGGCAAGAGACCCAGTACTTC
>-|TRBJ2-3|TRBV7-9|TRBD2
CASSLRLAGTDTQYF
TGTGCCAGCAGCTTAAGGCTAGCGGGCACAGATACGCAGTATTTT
>-|TRBJ2-7|TRBV5-1|-
CASSLGQAIDEQYF
TGCGCCAGCAGCTTGGGACAGGCGATCGACGAGCAGTACTTC
>-|TRBJ1-4|TRBV21-1|-
CASSKQLSGVGEKLFF
TGTGCCAGCAGCAAACAGCTCTCCGGGGTGGGAGAAAAACTGTTTTTT
>-|TRBJ2-2|TRBV28|TRBD2
CASSSLAGDRYGELFF
TGTGCCAGCAGCTCTCTAGCGGGAGATAGGTACGGGGAGCTGTTTTTT
>-|TRBJ1-2|TRBV2|TRBD1
CASRDTRTGVGYTF
TGTGCCAGCAGGGACACAAGGACAGGGGTCGGCTACACCTTC
>-|TRBJ2-7|TRBV7-9|TRBD2
CASSHGGVSSYEQYF
TGTGCCAGCAGCCATGGGGGGGTTAGTTCCTACGAGCAGTACTTC
>once|TRBJ1-3|TRBV9|-
CASSSGFLSGNTIYF
TGTGCCAGCAGTTCAGGGTTTCTCTCTGGAAACACCATATATTTT
>-|TRBJ1-4|TRBV28|-
CASSTGNEKLFF
TGTGCCAGCAGTACAGGGAATGAAAAACTGTTTTTT
>-|TRBJ1-6|TRBV10-2|TRBD1
CASSEGTGTHSPLHF
TGCGCCAGCAGTGAGGGGACAGGGACCCATTCACCCCTCCACTTT
>-|TRBJ1-2|TRBV25-1|-
CASSEWGGTRGYGYTF
TGTGCCAGCAGTGAATGGGGGGGCACTCGCGGATATGGCTACACCTTC
>once|TRBJ2-2|TRBV25-1|-
CASSESGRGTGELFF
TGTGCCAGCAGTGAATCGGGGCGGGGAACCGGGGAGCTGTTTTTT
>-|TRBJ1-2|TRBV20-1|-
CSASPGYGYTF
TGCAGTGCTAGTCCAGGGTATGGCTACACCTTC
>-|TRBJ2-1|TRBV28|TRBD2
CASLGLAGGQFF
TGTGCTTCTTTAGGGCTAGCGGGGGGGCAGTTCTTC
>few|TRBJ2-1|TRBV5-6|-
CASSLAAVIEQFF
TGTGCCAGCAGCTTGGCGGCGGTAATTGAGCAGTTCTTC
>-|TRBJ2-2|TRBV7-9|TRBD2
CASSSRVAGGTGELFF
TGTGCCAGCAGCTCCCGTGTAGCGGGAGGAACCGGGGAGCTGTTTTTT
>-|TRBJ1-1|TRBV6-4|-
CASSDSSRATEAFF
TGTGCCAGCAGTGACTCCTCCAGGGCTACTGAAGCTTTCTTT
>-|TRBJ2-7|TRBV7-2|-
CASSPGTYEQYF
TGTGCCAGCAGCCCCGGGACCTACGAGCAGTACTTC
>few|TRBJ2-2|TRBV7-2|-
CASSLGWRLGELFF
TGTGCCAGCAGCTTAGGCTGGCGGCTCGGGGAGCTGTTTTTT
>-|TRBJ1-1|TRBV19|TRBD1
CASSIVGQGRTEAFF
TGTGCCAGTAGTATCGTAGGACAGGGGCGGACTGAAGCTTTCTTT
>-|TRBJ1-2|TRBV9|-
CASSTPTNPYGYTF
TGTGCCAGCAGCACCCCGACAAACCCGTATGGCTACACCTTC
>once|TRBJ1-2|TRBV18|-
CASSRNSGGPDGYTF
TGTGCCAGCTCACGGAACTCGGGGGGGCCGGATGGCTACACCTTC